These 27 T cell receptor beta chains were sequenced from one sample in a study of T cells in Graves' hyperthyroidism and ophthalmopathy (dated by TCRdb to the late 2010s). Libraries were made using multiplex PCR. The sequencer listed for this sample is Illumina HiSeq 2000. Amplification of TCR beta CDR3 regions was carried out from RNA transcripts. The TCR CDR3 was subjected to a first round of RT-PCR using the HTBI primer set and the Qiagen OneStep RT-PCR kit. The public reads were run again by TCRdb, first through fastp at Q25 and then through MiXCR, and only productive beta chains were kept. Every entry covers one CDR3 protein and lists the most common genes and DNA from its rows. This sample lists around 340,000 distinct CDR3 sequences; about 14% were detected once. Under 30% of the sample belongs to the ten largest clones. Sequencing was performed on blood. Every receptor here comes from a woman aged 30 to 39 with Graves' hyperthyroidism.

The chain combines TRBV7-2 with TRBJ2-1, with 7 bases that match TRBD1. There are 13 residues in the CDR3. The V and J ends lost 3 bases and 15 bases, in that order; junction bases with no gene match: 11. From germline, CDR1 is SGHTA and CDR2 FQGNSA. CDR3 loop: CASSFLDRSHLFF. The CDR3 bases are TGTGCCAGCAGCTTCCTGGACAGGTCCCATCTGTTCTTC.

This clonotype was detected only a few times. The rearrangement links TRBV20-1 to TRBJ1-1, with 7 bases fitting TRBD1. J was trimmed by 5 bases and V by 6 bases; bases with no gene match: 12. CDR3 size: 14 residues. Germline CDR1 and CDR2: DFQATT and SNEGSKA (reference sequence). CDR3 DNA sequence: TGCAGTGCATTAACACCGACAGGGAGGACTGAAGCTTTCTTT. Protein sequence: CSALTPTGRTEAFF.

Concerning this clonotype itself: The junction shows a germline mismatch at one end, possibly a read error. This chain connects TRBV5-1 to TRBJ2-2; the D gene could be TRBD1 or TRBD2 (5 bases each). This CDR3 has 15 amino acids. Germline CDR1 reads SGHRS; CDR2 reads YFSETQ. CDR3 nucleotides: TGCGCCAGCAGCTTGCAGGGTCAGAACACCGGGGAACTGTTTTTT. This encodes CASSLQGQNTGELFF.

In its sample, this clonotype was seen many times. This sequence joins TRBV6-2 or TRBV6-3 and TRBJ2-7; D is ambiguous. Trimming took 6 bases from V and 2 from J, leaving 14 bases between them. CDR3 length: 14 residues. Germline V gene sequence: CDR1 MNHEY, CDR2 SVGEGT. The CDR3 spells CASSFDPLAYEQYF. In DNA form, the CDR3 reads TGTGCCAGCAGCTTCGATCCATTAGCCTACGAGCAGTACTTC.

This clonotype was observed many times. This sequence joins TRBV28 and TRBJ2-7; D is perhaps TRBD2 (5 bases). The germline V and J ends were trimmed by 7 bases and 6 bases, with 34 bases remaining between them. Germline V gene data show CDR1 as MDHEN and CDR2 as SYDVKM. The CDR3 runs to 19 residues. This CDR3 is CASTPGIRFGARPRGEQYF. The CDR3 DNA sequence: TGTGCCAGCACCCCGGGAATCCGTTTTGGAGCCCGACCTCGGGGCGAGCAGTACTTC.

This clonotype was recorded many times. The chain joins TRBV25-1 to TRBJ1-1; D unclear. This CDR3 has 12 residues. V gave up 3 bases and J gave up 10 bases, with 12 bases separating them. Germline V gene data show CDR1 as MGHDK and CDR2 as SYGVNS. The CDR3 DNA reads as TGTGCCAGCAGTGATTCCCGTCTCCCAGCTTTCTTT. It yields the protein CASSDSRLPAFF.

The table lists this clonotype with many counts. The rearrangement uses TRBV11-2 and TRBJ2-7; 8 positions agree with TRBD2. The CDR3 is made up of 16 amino acids. V trimming: 5 bases; J trimming: 4 bases; junction bases outside the gene matches: 13. Per the germline V gene, CDR1 is SGHAT and CDR2 is FQNNGV. The CDR3 bases are TGTGCCAGCAGCCAGCTCAGCGGGAGTCGTTTTTACGAGCAGTACTTC. Translation gives CASSQLSGSRFYEQYF.

This clonotype was counted between two and nine times. V usage is TRBV4-1 and J usage is TRBJ1-5, with unresolved D. The V and J ends lost 3 bases and 8 bases respectively, with 11 bases between them. This CDR3 region has 13 residues. The germline V gene has CDR1 MGHRA and CDR2 YSYEKL. The CDR3 DNA reads TGCGCCAGCAGCCATGCCGTTTTGGAGCCCCAGCATTTT. Translating gives CASSHAVLEPQHF.

The sample holds many counts of this clonotype. J is TRBJ2-5 and V is TRBV30; D gene unclear. The CDR3 runs 15 residues. In germline, CDR1 is GTSNPN, CDR2 SVGIG (reference sequence). Trimming pared 2 bases from V and 4 bases from J, leaving 17 bases between. The DNA for the CDR3 is TGTGCCTGGAGTCAAACCCATAGTGTTGGAGAGACCCAGTACTTC. Residues: CAWSQTHSVGETQYF.

This clonotype was seen a few times. V is TRBV29-1 and J is TRBJ2-5, with TRBD1 as a possible D gene (5 bases). The CDR3 consists of 12 residues. From germline, CDR1 is SQVTM and CDR2 ANQGSEA. The V end lost 6 bases, the J end lost 9 bases, and 17 bases lay between the germline ends. The CDR3 protein is CSVATRALAQYF. The CDR3 nucleotides are TGCAGCGTCGCCACCAGGGCTCTGGCCCAGTACTTC.

Here the CDR3 reads CATSRVHTGGSYEQYF. Here the CDR3 DNA reads TGTGCCACCAGCAGAGTCCACACGGGAGGGAGCTACGAGCAGTACTTC. This chain uses TRBV15 with TRBJ2-7, with 8 bases aligning to TRBD2. Trimming removed 1 base from V and 3 bases from J; junction bases left unmatched: 8. Germline V gene data show CDR1 as LNHNV and CDR2 as YYDKDF (reference sequence). CDR3 size: 16 residues.

The chain uses TRBV30 and TRBJ1-2, with D possibly being TRBD1 (5 bases). V shed 2 bases and J shed 6 bases, with 13 bases lying between them. CDR1 and CDR2 from the germline V gene are GTSNPN and SVGIG (reference sequence). This CDR3 spans 13 amino acids. The CDR3 coding sequence is TGTGCCTGGAGTTACCCGGGACCTCATGGCTACACCTTC. Translated: CAWSYPGPHGYTF.

This clonotype was recorded many times. The genes are TRBV28 and TRBJ2-6; D is uncertain. V was pared by 5 bases and J by 0 bases, with 11 bases between. Germline assignment: CDR1 MDHEN and CDR2 SYDVKM. The CDR3 totals 16 residues. In DNA, the CDR3 is TGTGCCAGCAGTGACACCTTCCGCTCTGGGGCCAACGTCCTGACTTTC. It specifies CASSDTFRSGANVLTF. Complete variable domain (other parts from reference TRBV28 and TRBJ2-6): DVKVTQSSRYLVKRTGEKVFLECVQDMDHENMFWYRQDPGLGLRLIYFSYDVKMKEKGDIPEGYSVSREKKERFSLILESASTNQTSMYLCASSDTFRSGANVLTFGAGSRLTVL.

This clonotype came up many times. The chain couples TRBV28 to TRBJ1-5; the match to TRBD1 covers 7 bases. V lost 6 bases to trimming and J lost 6 bases; unmatched junction nucleotides: 14. The CDR3 totals 16 residues. The germline V gene has CDR1 MDHEN and CDR2 SYDVKM. The CDR3 DNA sequence: TGTGCCAGCAGGACAATACAGGGGAGGGTAGGTCAGCCCCAGCATTTT. Translation: CASRTIQGRVGQPQHF.

The genes are TRBV18 and TRBJ1-4; possibly TRBD1 for D (5 bases). V shed 1 base and J shed 7 bases, with 10 bases lying between them. The germline CDR1 and CDR2 sequences are KGHSH and LQKENI. CDR3 length: 14 residues. The CDR3 spells CASSPRGTPEKLFF. CDR3 coding DNA: TGTGCCAGCTCACCACGGGGGACTCCTGAAAAACTGTTTTTT.

This clonotype was counted many times. The chain links TRBV20-1 to TRBJ1-4, with a tentative D call TRBD1 (6 bases). CDR1 DFQATT and CDR2 SNEGSKA come from the germline V gene (reference sequence). The CDR3 has 12 residues. V lost 2 bases and J 8 bases, leaving 9 bases between the germline ends. This CDR3 is CSARQGSEKLFF. For the CDR3, the DNA is TGCAGTGCTAGACAGGGGTCCGAAAAACTGTTTTTT.

V is TRBV6-2 or TRBV6-3 and J is TRBJ1-3; D is uncertain. The V end was cut by 6 bases, the J end by 0 bases, with 9 bases between. The CDR3 is 14 residues long. Germline V gives CDR1 MNHEY, CDR2 SVGEGT. CDR3 coding DNA: TGTGCCAGCAGAAACGGCGACTCTGGAAACACCATATATTTT. The encoded protein is CASRNGDSGNTIYF.

Ten or more counts support this clonotype. The chain recombines TRBV7-6 with TRBJ2-1; TRBD1 is a possible D gene (6 bases). Germline CDR1 reads SGHVS; CDR2 reads FNYEAQ. The CDR3 is 14 amino acids. V was cut by 2 bases and J by 9 bases, with 14 bases left in between. As DNA, the CDR3 is TGTGCCAGCAGCTTATACACAGGGCTGGGTGAGCAGTTCTTC. Translation gives CASSLYTGLGEQFF. The full variable domain, rest sourced from reference TRBV7-6 and TRBJ2-1, is GAGVSQSPRYKVTKRGQDVALRCDPISGHVSLYWYRQALGQGPEFLTYFNYEAQQDKSGLPNDRFSAERPEGSISTLTIQRTEQRDSAMYRCASSLYTGLGEQFFGPGTRLTVL.

The sample holds a few counts of this clonotype. This chain connects TRBV5-1 to TRBJ1-1; TRBD1 is a possible D gene (5 bases). CDR1 is SGHRS, CDR2 YFSETQ, per germline. CDR3 length: 16 residues. V lost 5 bases to trimming and J lost 4 bases, with 21 bases between them. DNA of the CDR3: TGCGCCAGCAGTGTAGCTACGGGGGTAGGAGCCACTGAAGCTTTCTTT. This codes for CASSVATGVGATEAFF.

On this clonotype itself: This may stem from a read error, because a much larger clone lies one nucleotide away. The CDR3 region has the DNA TGTGCCAGCAGCAACGGGAGATCGGATTACGAGCAGTACTTC. Protein sequence: CASSNGRSDYEQYF. The genes are TRBV7-2 and TRBJ2-7, with TRBD2 as a possible D gene (6 bases). The CDR3 has 14 residues. The V end lost 5 bases, the J end lost 4 bases, and 15 bases lay between the germline ends. Germline-derived CDR1 and CDR2 are SGHTA and FQGNSA.

The V gene is TRBV19, the J gene TRBJ1-5; D is unresolved. The V end lost 5 bases, the J end lost 3 bases, and 8 bases lay between the germline ends. There are 13 residues in the CDR3. Germline CDR1 LNHDA, CDR2 SQIVND (reference sequence). In DNA, the CDR3 is TGTGCCAGTAGTTCCGTGGTCAATCAGCCCCAGCATTTT. It yields the protein CASSSVVNQPQHF.

In this sample, this clonotype turned up many times. This sequence joins TRBV20-1 and TRBJ2-1; 11 bases are a match to TRBD2. This CDR3 region has 16 residues. The germline CDR1 and CDR2 sequences are DFQATT and SNEGSKA (reference sequence). Trimming removed 5 bases from V and 7 bases from J; junction bases left unmatched: 13. CDR3 residues: CSARSLTSGKYNEQFF. In DNA, the CDR3 is TGCAGTGCTCGCTCCTTGACTAGCGGGAAGTATAATGAGCAGTTCTTC.

The CDR3 DNA sequence: TGTGCCACCAGTAGGGGAAATGGTTTCCAGTTCTTC. Its translation is CATSRGNGFQFF. The rearrangement links TRBV15 to TRBJ2-1, with D maybe TRBD1 (5 bases). Germline V gene data show CDR1 as LNHNV and CDR2 as YYDKDF (reference sequence). The CDR3 is made up of 12 amino acids. The V gene lost 6 bases and the J gene lost 13 bases, with 16 bases spanning the gap.

This clonotype was detected a few times. The chain is built from TRBV19 and TRBJ2-7; weak D call: TRBD2 (6 bases). The CDR3 is 16 residues long. V was cut by 5 bases and J by 9 bases, with 26 bases left in between. Germline CDR1 and CDR2: LNHDA and SQIVND (reference sequence). In DNA form, the CDR3 reads TGTGCCAGTAGTGCCACCGGGACTCGTATACTACGAGGGCAGTACTTC. Its translation: CASSATGTRILRGQYF.

The sample holds a few counts of this clonotype. The chain has TRBV5-4 and TRBJ1-2; D unresolved. The germline CDR1 and CDR2 sequences are SGHNT and YYREEE (reference sequence). The ends were cut back, 6 bases at V and 4 bases at J, with 22 bases in the middle. The CDR3 is 16 residues long. In nucleotides, the CDR3 is TGTGCCAGCACCCGTGATTCACGGGAGAAAGGCTATGGCTACACCTTC. Translated, it gives CASTRDSREKGYGYTF.

The V and J genes are TRBV24-1 and TRBJ2-1; D may be TRBD2 (6 bases). V was trimmed by 3 bases and J by 4 bases, leaving 15 bases between them. Germline V gene lookup returns CDR1 KGHDR and CDR2 SFDVKD. This CDR3 contains 16 residues. The CDR3 DNA reads TGTGCCACCAGTGATCCTACTAGCCGAAGTTACAATGAGCAGTTCTTC. It is translated as CATSDPTSRSYNEQFF.

The chain carries TRBV30 and TRBJ1-5; unclear D gene. This CDR3 is built from 13 residues. The germline V gene has CDR1 GTSNPN and CDR2 SVGIG (reference sequence). V lost 4 bases to trimming and J lost 6 bases, with 13 bases between them. The CDR3 loop reads CAWTSSPGQPQHF. The CDR3 DNA follows: TGTGCCTGGACCTCAAGTCCTGGTCAGCCCCAGCATTTT.